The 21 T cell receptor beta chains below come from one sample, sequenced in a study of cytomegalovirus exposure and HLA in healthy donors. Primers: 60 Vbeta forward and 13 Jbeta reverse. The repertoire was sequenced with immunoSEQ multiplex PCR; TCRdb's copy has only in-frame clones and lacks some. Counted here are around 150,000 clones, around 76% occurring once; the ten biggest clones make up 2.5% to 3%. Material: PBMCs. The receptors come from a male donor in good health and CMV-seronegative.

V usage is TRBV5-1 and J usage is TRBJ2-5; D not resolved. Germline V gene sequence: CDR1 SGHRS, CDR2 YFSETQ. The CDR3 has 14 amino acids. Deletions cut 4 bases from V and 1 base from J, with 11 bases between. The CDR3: CASSPNRAQETQYF. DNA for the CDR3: TGCGCCAGCAGCCCAAACAGAGCCCAAGAGACCCAGTACTTC.

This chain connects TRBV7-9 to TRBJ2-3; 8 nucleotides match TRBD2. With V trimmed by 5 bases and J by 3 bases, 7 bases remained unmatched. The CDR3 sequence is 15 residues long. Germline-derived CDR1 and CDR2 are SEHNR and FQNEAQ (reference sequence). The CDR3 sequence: CASSPKRESTDTQYF. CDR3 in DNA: TGTGCCAGCAGCCCCAAGCGGGAGTCTACAGATACGCAGTATTTT.

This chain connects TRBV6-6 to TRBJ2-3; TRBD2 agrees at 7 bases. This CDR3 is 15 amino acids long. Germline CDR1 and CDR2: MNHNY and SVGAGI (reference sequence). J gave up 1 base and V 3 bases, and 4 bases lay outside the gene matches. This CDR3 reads CASSYAGDRTDTQYF. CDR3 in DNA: TGTGCCAGCAGTTATGCGGGGGATCGCACAGATACGCAGTATTTT.

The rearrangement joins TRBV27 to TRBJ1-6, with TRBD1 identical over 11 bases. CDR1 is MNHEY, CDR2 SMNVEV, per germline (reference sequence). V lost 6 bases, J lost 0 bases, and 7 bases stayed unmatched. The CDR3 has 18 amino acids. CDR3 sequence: CASRQGQGALSYNSPLHF. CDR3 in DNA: TGTGCCAGCAGGCAAGGACAGGGGGCACTCTCCTATAATTCACCCCTCCACTTT.

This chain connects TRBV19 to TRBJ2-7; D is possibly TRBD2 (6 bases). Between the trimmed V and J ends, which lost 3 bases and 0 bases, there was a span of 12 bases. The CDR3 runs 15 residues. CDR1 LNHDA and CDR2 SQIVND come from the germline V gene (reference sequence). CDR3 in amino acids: CASSMVGRSSYEQYF. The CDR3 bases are TGTGCCAGTAGTATGGTCGGGAGAAGCTCCTACGAGCAGTACTTC.

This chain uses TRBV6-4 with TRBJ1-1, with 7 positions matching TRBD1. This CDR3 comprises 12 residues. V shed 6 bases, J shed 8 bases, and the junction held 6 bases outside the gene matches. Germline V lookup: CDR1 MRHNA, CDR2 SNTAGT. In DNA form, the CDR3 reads TGTGCCAGCAGAGATTTACAGGGGGAAGCTTTCTTT. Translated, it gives CASRDLQGEAFF.

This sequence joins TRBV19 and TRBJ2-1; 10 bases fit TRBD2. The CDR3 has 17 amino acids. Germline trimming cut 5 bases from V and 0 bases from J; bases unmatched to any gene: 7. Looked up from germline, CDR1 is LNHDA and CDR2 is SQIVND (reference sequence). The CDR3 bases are TGTGCCAGTAGTCCACTAGCGGGACTTACCTCCTACAATGAGCAGTTCTTC. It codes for CASSPLAGLTSYNEQFF.

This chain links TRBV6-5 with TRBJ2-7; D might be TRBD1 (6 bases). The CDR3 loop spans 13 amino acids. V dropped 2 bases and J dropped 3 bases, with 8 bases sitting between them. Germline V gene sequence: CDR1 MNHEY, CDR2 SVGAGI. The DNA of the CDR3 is TGTGCCAGCAGTTACGAGGACAGCTACGAGCAGTACTTC. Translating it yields CASSYEDSYEQYF.

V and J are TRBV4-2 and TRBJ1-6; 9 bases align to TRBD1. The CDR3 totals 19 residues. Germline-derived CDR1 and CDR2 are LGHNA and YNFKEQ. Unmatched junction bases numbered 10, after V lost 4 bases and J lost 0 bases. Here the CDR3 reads CASSLLRDREISYNSPLHF. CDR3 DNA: TGTGCCAGCAGCCTACTCCGGGACAGGGAGATCTCCTATAATTCACCCCTCCACTTT.

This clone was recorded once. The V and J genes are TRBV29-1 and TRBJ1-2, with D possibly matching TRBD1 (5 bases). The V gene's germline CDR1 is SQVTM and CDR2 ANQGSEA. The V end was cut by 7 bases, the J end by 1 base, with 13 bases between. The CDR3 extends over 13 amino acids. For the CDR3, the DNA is TGCAGCGCCTGGAGCAGGGTTAACTATGGCTACACCTTC. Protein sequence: CSAWSRVNYGYTF.

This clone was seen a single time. Written as DNA, the CDR3 is TGTGCCAGCAGTGGACCTATCCGGGGGGGAGGGGACAACTACGAGCAGTACTTC. As protein: CASSGPIRGGGDNYEQYF. The chain recombines TRBV6-1 with TRBJ2-7; 8 bases agree with TRBD2. The CDR3 is made up of 18 amino acids. Germline V CDR1 and CDR2: MNHNS, SASEGT. The V gene end was trimmed by 4 bases and the J gene end by 3 bases; junction bases not matched to a gene: 17.

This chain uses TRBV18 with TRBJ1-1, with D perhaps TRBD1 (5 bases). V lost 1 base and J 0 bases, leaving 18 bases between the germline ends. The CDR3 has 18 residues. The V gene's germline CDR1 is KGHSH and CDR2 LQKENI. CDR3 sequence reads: CASSPQFIGRTMNTEAFF. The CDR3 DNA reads TGTGCCAGCTCACCACAGTTTATCGGGAGGACAATGAACACTGAAGCTTTCTTT.

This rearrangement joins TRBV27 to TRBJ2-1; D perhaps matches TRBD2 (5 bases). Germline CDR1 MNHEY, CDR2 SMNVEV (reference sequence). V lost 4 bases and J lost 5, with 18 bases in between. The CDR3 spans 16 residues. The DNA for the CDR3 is TGTGCCAGCAGTTCACAAATGGACTGGGGAGACAATGAGCAGTTCTTC. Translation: CASSSQMDWGDNEQFF.

The CDR3 sequence is CASSRLSGKSYNEQFF. The DNA of the CDR3 is TGTGCCAGCAGTCGTCTTTCGGGGAAATCCTACAATGAGCAGTTCTTC. The chain links TRBV13 to TRBJ2-1, with TRBD2 as a possible D gene (5 bases). The CDR3 sequence is 16 residues long. V was pared by 6 bases and J by 1 base, with 16 bases between. The germline CDR1 and CDR2 sequences are PRHDT and FYEKMQ (reference sequence).

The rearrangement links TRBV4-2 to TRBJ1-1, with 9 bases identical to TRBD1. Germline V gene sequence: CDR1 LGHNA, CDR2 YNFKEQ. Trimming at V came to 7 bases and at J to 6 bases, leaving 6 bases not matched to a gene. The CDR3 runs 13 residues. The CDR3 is CASKQGAIAEAFF. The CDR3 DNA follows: TGTGCCAGCAAACAGGGGGCTATCGCTGAAGCTTTCTTT.

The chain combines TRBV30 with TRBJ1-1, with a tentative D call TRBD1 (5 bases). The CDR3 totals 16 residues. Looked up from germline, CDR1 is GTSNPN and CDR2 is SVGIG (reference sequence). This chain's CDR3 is CALESSPAGLNTEAFF. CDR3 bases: TGTGCGCTAGAGTCAAGCCCAGCAGGGTTGAACACTGAAGCTTTCTTT.

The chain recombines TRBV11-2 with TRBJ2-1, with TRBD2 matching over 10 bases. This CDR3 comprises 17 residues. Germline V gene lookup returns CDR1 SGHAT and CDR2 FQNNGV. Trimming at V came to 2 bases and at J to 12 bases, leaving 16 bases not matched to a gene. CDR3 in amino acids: CASSLFRASGRDYMQFF. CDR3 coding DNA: TGTGCCAGCAGCTTATTCCGAGCCAGCGGGAGGGACTACATGCAGTTCTTC.

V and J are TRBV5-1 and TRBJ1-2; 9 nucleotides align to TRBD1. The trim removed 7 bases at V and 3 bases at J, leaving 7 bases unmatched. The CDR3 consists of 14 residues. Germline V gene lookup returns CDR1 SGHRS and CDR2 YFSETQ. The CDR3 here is CASRGTGGHYGYTF. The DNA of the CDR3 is TGCGCCAGCCGGGGAACAGGGGGCCACTATGGCTACACCTTC.

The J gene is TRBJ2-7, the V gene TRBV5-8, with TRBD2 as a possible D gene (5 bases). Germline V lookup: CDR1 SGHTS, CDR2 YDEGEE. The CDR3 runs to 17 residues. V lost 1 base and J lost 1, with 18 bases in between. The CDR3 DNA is TGTGCCAGCAGCTTGTTTTATAGCGACGGAACTTCCTACGAGCAGTACTTC. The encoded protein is CASSLFYSDGTSYEQYF.

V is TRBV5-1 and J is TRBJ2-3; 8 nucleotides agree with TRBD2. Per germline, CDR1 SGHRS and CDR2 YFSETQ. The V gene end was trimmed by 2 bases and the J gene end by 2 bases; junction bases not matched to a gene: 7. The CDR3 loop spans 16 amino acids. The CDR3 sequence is CASSFYSAGVTDTQYF. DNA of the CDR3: TGCGCCAGCAGCTTTTACTCAGCGGGGGTCACAGATACGCAGTATTTT.

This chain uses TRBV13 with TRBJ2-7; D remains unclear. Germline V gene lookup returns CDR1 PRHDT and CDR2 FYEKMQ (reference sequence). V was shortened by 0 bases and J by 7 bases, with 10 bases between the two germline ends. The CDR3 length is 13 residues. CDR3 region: CASSLGTFLEQYF. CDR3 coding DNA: TGTGCCAGCAGCTTAGGTACCTTCCTAGAGCAGTACTTC.